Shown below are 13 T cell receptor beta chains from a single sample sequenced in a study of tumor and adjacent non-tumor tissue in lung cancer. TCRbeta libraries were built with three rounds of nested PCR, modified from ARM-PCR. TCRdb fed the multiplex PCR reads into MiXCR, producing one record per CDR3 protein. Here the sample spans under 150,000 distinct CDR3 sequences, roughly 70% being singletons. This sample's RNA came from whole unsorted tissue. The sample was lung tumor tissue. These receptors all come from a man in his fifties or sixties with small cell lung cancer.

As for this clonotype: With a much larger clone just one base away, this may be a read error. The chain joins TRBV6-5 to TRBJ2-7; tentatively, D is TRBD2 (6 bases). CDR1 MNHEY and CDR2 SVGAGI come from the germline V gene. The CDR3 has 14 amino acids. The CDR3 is CANRPSRDSHEQYV. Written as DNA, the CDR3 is TGTGCCAACAGACCCTCCCGGGACTCCCACGAGCAGTACGTC.

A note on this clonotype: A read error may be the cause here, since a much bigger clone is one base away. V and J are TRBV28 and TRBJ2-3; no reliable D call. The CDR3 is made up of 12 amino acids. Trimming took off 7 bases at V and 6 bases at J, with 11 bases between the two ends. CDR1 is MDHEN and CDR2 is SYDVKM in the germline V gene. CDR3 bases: TGTGCCAGCATAGTGACGTGGGATACGCAGTATTTT. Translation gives CASIVTWDTQYF.

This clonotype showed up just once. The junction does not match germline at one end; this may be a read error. The CDR3 sequence is CSALIALGNTWELFF. The CDR3 coding sequence is TGCAGTGCTTTGATAGCCTTGGGTAACACCTGGGAGCTGTTTTTT. The V call is TRBV29-1, the J call TRBJ2-2; no reliable D call. The CDR3 sequence is 15 residues long. CDR1 and CDR2 (germline): SQVTM, ANQGSEA.

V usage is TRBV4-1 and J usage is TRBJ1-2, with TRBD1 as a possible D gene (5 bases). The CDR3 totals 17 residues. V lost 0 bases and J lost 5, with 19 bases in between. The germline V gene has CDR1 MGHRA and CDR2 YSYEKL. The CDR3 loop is CASSQDLLSGNRYGYTF. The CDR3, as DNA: TGCGCCAGCAGCCAAGATCTTTTGTCAGGGAATCGATATGGCTACACCTTC.

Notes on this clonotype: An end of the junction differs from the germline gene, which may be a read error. CDR3 sequence reads: CASRSPTGGNQPQHF. The CDR3 nucleotides read TGTGCCAGCAGATCCCCTACAGGGGGAAATCAACCCCAGCATTTT. This chain connects TRBV6-1 to TRBJ1-5; 8 nucleotides agree with TRBD1. The germline V gene encodes CDR1 MNHNS and CDR2 SASEGT. CDR3 size: 15 residues.

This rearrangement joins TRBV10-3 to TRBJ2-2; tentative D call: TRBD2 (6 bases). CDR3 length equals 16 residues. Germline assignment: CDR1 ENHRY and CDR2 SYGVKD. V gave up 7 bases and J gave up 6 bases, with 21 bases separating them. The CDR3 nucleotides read TGTGCCATCACCAGGACTACCTTAAATGGACCCGGGGAGCTGTTTTTT. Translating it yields CAITRTTLNGPGELFF.

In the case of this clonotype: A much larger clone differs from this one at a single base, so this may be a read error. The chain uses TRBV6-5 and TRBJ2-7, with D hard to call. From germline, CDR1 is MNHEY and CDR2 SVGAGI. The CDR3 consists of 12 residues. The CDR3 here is CVSSSITYEQYF. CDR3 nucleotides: TGTGTCAGCAGTTCCATCACCTACGAGCAGTACTTC.

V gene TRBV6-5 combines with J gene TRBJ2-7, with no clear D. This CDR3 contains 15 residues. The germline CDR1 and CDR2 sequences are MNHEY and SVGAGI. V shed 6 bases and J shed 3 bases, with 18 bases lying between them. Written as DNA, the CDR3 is TGTGCCAGCAGGGGGTGGCTAGTGCCAAGCTACGAGCAGTACGTC. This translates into CASRGWLVPSYEQYV.

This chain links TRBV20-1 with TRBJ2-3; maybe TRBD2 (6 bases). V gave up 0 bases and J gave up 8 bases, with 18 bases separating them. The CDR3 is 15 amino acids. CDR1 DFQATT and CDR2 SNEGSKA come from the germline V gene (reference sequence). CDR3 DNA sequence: TGCAGTGCTAGAGAAACTAGCTGCAGAGGAGGTACGCAGTATTTT. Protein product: CSARETSCRGGTQYF.

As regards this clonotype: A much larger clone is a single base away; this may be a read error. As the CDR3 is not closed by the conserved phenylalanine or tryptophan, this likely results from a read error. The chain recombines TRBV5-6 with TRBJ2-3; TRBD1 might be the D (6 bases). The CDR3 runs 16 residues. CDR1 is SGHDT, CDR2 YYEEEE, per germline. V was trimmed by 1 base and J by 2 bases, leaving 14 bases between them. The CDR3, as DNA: TGTGCCAGCAGCTTGACAAGGGGGTCTGACACAGATACGCAGTATTTA. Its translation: CASSLTRGSDTDTQYL.

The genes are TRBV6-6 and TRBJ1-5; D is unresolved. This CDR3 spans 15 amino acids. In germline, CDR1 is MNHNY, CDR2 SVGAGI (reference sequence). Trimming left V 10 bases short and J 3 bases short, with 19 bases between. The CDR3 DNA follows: TGTGCCATCAACCTACTTCCCGGGGACAATCAGCCCCAGCATTTT. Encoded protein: CAINLLPGDNQPQHF.

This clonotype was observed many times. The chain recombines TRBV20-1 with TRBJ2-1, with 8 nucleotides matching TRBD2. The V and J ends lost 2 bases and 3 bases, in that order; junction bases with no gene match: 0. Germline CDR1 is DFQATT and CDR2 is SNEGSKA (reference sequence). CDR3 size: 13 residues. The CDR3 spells CSARLAGYNEQFF. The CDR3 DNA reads TGCAGTGCTAGACTAGCGGGCTACAATGAGCAGTTCTTC.

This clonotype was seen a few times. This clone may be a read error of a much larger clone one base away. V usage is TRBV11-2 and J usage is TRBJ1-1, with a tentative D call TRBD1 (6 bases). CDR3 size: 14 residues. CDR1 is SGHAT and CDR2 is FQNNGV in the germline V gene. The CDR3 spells CASSALQGNTEVFF. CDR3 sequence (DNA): TGTGCCAGCAGCGCACTACAGGGAAACACTGAAGTTTTCTTT. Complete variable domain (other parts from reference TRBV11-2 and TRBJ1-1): EAGVAQSPRYKIIEKRQSVAFWCNPISGHATLYWYQQILGQGPKLLIQFQNNGVVDDSQLPKDRFSAERLKGVDSTLKIQPAKLEDSAVYLCASSALQGNTEVFFGQGTRLTVV.